This TCR beta chain was recorded in a study of shared clonotypes between healthy human individuals. On sorted subsets, replicate PCRs used approximately 200 ng DNA, or about 30,000 T cell genomes. Only in-frame clones appear in the TCRdb table, and some are missing; sequencing was by immunoSEQ multiplex PCR. The sample has some 1.5 million clones, roughly 95% seen once. V lost 0 bases, J lost 0 bases, and 9 bases lay in between. There are 15 residues in the CDR3. Germline values: CDR1 SGHRS, CDR2 YFSETQ. V is TRBV5-1 and J is TRBJ2-5; the D is unclear. This receptor was obtained from a man in his thirties or forties in good health. The sequencing input was naive CD4+ T cells sorted from blood. The subset: CD45RA+ positively selected. CDR3 amino acids: CASSLDGNNQETQYF. Here the CDR3 DNA reads TGCGCCAGCAGCTTGGACGGAAACAACCAAGAGACCCAGTACTTC.